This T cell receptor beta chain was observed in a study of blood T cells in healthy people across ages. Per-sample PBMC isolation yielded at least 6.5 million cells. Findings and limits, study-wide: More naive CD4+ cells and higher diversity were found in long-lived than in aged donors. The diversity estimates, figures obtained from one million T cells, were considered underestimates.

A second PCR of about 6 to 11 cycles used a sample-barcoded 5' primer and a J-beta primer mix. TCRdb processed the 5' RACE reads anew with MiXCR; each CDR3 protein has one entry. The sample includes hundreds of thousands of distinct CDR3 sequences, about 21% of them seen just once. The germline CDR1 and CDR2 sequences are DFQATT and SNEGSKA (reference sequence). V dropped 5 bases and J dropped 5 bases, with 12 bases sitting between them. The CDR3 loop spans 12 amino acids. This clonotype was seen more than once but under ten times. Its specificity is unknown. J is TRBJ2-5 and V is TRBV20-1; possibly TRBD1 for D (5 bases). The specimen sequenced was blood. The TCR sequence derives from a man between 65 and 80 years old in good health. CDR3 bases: TGCAGTGCTTATCAGGGCGCCGAGACCCAGTACTTC. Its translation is CSAYQGAETQYF.